The 31 T cell receptor beta chains presented below share a single source sample, sequenced in a study of cytomegalovirus exposure and HLA in healthy donors (dated by TCRdb to about 2017). Library preparation used the immunoSEQ multiplex PCR assay. For the multiplex PCR, a mixture combining 60 forward primers for TCR Vbeta segments and 13 reverse primers for TCR Jbeta segments was used. TCRdb took this table from immuneACCESS and kept in-frame rearrangements with V and J called. Such tables lack part of the clones; where checked against another copy, unresolved V genes explain under half of the gap, and the rest is unexplained. The sample data list about 150,000 clones, and about 85% of these were observed just once. Of the sample, around 2.6% falls within the top ten clones. The source material was PBMCs. The receptors were sampled from a man under 40 in good health and CMV-seropositive.

The chain recombines TRBV5-5 with TRBJ2-3, with TRBD2 as a possible D gene (6 bases). This CDR3 is 15 amino acids long. The V end was cut by 4 bases, the J end by 1 base, with 13 bases between. In germline, CDR1 is SGHKS, CDR2 YYEKEE (reference sequence). This CDR3 is CASSPWAGRTDTQYF. Here the CDR3 DNA reads TGTGCCAGCAGCCCCTGGGCGGGGCGCACAGATACGCAGTATTTT.

The rearrangement joins TRBV10-1 to TRBJ2-7; 10 nucleotides agree with TRBD2. CDR3 length: 12 residues. Germline CDR1 WNHNN, CDR2 SYGVQD (reference sequence). CDR3 nucleotide sequence: TGCCCACGCCTAGCGGGAGCCTACGAGCAGTACTTC. Its protein product is CPRLAGAYEQYF.

The chain uses TRBV7-9 and TRBJ1-2; unclear D gene. Looked up from germline, CDR1 is SEHNR and CDR2 is FQNEAQ (reference sequence). The CDR3 has 13 amino acids. The germline V and J ends were trimmed by 3 bases and 2 bases, with 7 bases remaining between them. DNA of the CDR3: TGTGCCAGCAGCTTTTACTCCAACTATGGCTACACCTTC. Amino acids: CASSFYSNYGYTF.

The rearrangement links TRBV30 to TRBJ2-2; 9 positions agree with TRBD2. CDR1 GTSNPN and CDR2 SVGIG come from the germline V gene (reference sequence). CDR3 length: 15 residues. After removal of 4 bases from V and 3 bases from J, the junction contained 6 bases not matched to a gene. The CDR3 region has the DNA TGTGCCTGGACTCGGCGGGAGGGGCACACCGGGGAGCTGTTTTTT. This codes for CAWTRREGHTGELFF.

Details on this clone: Other DNA sequences in the same sample also yield this CDR3. The chain employs TRBV27 and TRBJ1-2; a weak D match, TRBD1 (5 bases). CDR3 length equals 13 residues. V dropped 5 bases and J dropped 1 base, with 8 bases sitting between them. CDR1 and CDR2 (germline): MNHEY, SMNVEV (reference sequence). CDR3 sequence: CASSLRVNYGYTF. CDR3 DNA: TGTGCCAGCAGTCTCAGGGTTAACTATGGCTACACCTTC.

The chain couples TRBV6-6 to TRBJ2-1, with 9 nucleotides matching TRBD1. Unmatched junction bases numbered 9, after V lost 2 bases and J lost 7 bases. CDR1 and CDR2 (germline): MNHNY, SVGAGI (reference sequence). The CDR3 extends over 16 amino acids. The CDR3: CASSYVAGTGWNEQFF. As DNA, the CDR3 is TGTGCCAGCAGTTACGTCGCCGGGACAGGGTGGAATGAGCAGTTCTTC.

The J gene is TRBJ2-2, the V gene TRBV5-4; the match to TRBD2 covers 7 bases. With 2 bases clipped from V and 7 bases from J, the junction kept 5 bases outside the gene matches. Germline loops: CDR1 SGHNT, CDR2 YYREEE (reference sequence). This CDR3 is 14 amino acids long. The CDR3 DNA reads TGTGCCAGCAGCTTCGGACGGGAGGTCGGGGAGCTGTTTTTT. This gives the protein CASSFGREVGELFF.

This clone was observed a handful of times. The V gene is TRBV5-6, the J gene TRBJ1-5; D is ambiguous. Trimming shortened V by 1 base and J by 7 bases, and 12 bases separated the two germline ends. Germline CDR1 reads SGHDT; CDR2 reads YYEEEE. The CDR3 consists of 14 residues. The CDR3 coding sequence is TGTGCCAGCAGCTTGAGTGGCTGGCGGCAGCCCCAGCATTTT. Translating it yields CASSLSGWRQPQHF.

This sequence joins TRBV7-9 and TRBJ1-1; D may be TRBD1 (5 bases). CDR1 and CDR2 from the germline V gene are SEHNR and FQNEAQ (reference sequence). Deletions cut 6 bases from V and 1 base from J, with 15 bases between. The CDR3 contains 15 residues. The CDR3: CASRPVQGRNTEAFF. The CDR3 bases are TGTGCCAGCAGACCCGTCCAGGGCCGGAACACTGAAGCTTTCTTT.

The V and J genes are TRBV11-3 and TRBJ2-2, with D unclear. Trimming took 3 bases from V and 7 from J, leaving 9 bases between them. In germline, CDR1 is SGHNT, CDR2 YENEEA. The CDR3 covers 13 residues. In DNA, the CDR3 is TGTGCCAGCAGCTTCAAGCGAAACGGGGAGCTGTTTTTT. Its translation is CASSFKRNGELFF.

This chain uses TRBV11-1 with TRBJ2-1; 7 bases are shared with TRBD2. Trimming at V came to 1 base and at J to 0 bases, leaving 0 bases not matched to a gene. The length of the CDR3 is 15 residues. Looked up from germline, CDR1 is SGHAT and CDR2 is FQDESV (reference sequence). The CDR3 region has the DNA TGTGCCAGCAGCTTAGAGCGGGGCTCCTACAATGAGCAGTTCTTC. Translation: CASSLERGSYNEQFF.

The gene calls are TRBV18 and TRBJ2-2, with D tentatively TRBD1 (5 bases). In germline, CDR1 is KGHSH, CDR2 LQKENI. Trimming cost V 6 bases and J 0 bases, with 14 bases left between them. This CDR3 spans 16 amino acids. The CDR3 sequence is CASSPKGNTNTGELFF. The CDR3, as DNA: TGTGCCAGCTCGCCCAAGGGGAACACGAACACCGGGGAGCTGTTTTTT.

The J gene is TRBJ2-7, the V gene TRBV2, with D perhaps TRBD2 (5 bases). Trimming left V 6 bases short and J 3 bases short, with 12 bases between. CDR1 is SNHLY and CDR2 is FYNNEI in the germline V gene. The CDR3 covers 13 residues. CDR3 in DNA: TGTGCCAGCAGGAATGAGGGAGACTACGAGCAGTACTTC. Residues: CASRNEGDYEQYF. Using reference TRBV2 and TRBJ2-7 for the parts outside the CDR3, the full variable domain is EPEVTQTPSHQVTQMGQEVILRCVPISNHLYFYWYRQILGQKVEFLVSFYNNEISEKSEIFDDQFSVERPDGSNFTLKIRSTKLEDSAMYFCASRNEGDYEQYFGPGTRLTVT.

The gene calls are TRBV11-2 and TRBJ2-1, with 7 nucleotides matching TRBD2. The CDR3 has 17 residues. The germline V gene has CDR1 SGHAT and CDR2 FQNNGV. The trim removed 0 bases at V and 0 bases at J, leaving 5 bases unmatched. The DNA for the CDR3 is TGTGCCAGCAGCTTAGATACGGGGGGAAGCTCCTACAATGAGCAGTTCTTC. Amino acid sequence: CASSLDTGGSSYNEQFF.

The J gene is TRBJ2-1, the V gene TRBV11-2; 10 bases fit TRBD1. The CDR3 is 17 residues long. J gave up 3 bases and V 3 bases, and 8 bases lay outside the gene matches. Germline V CDR1 and CDR2: SGHAT, FQNNGV. In DNA, the CDR3 is TGTGCCAGCAGCTTCCGATCCGGACAGGGGGTCTACAATGAGCAGTTCTTC. It translates to CASSFRSGQGVYNEQFF.

The genes are TRBV30 and TRBJ1-2; D gene uncertain. The V and J ends lost 0 bases and 0 bases respectively, with 23 bases between them. The CDR3 is 19 amino acids. Germline V lookup: CDR1 GTSNPN, CDR2 SVGIG (reference sequence). CDR3 nucleotides: TGTGCCTGGAGTGTACACCCCCGACACCTTCTCCCGTCTAACTATGGCTACACCTTC. Protein product: CAWSVHPRHLLPSNYGYTF. The full variable domain, its missing parts supplied by reference TRBV30 and TRBJ1-2, is SQTIHQWPATLVQPVGSPLSLECTVEGTSNPNLYWYRQAAGRGLQLLFYSVGIGQISSEVPQNLSASRPQDRQFILSSKKLLLSDSGFYLCAWSVHPRHLLPSNYGYTFGSGTRLTVV.

This chain connects TRBV15 to TRBJ2-6, with D possibly TRBD1 on 5 matching bases. The ends were cut back, 0 bases at V and 0 bases at J, with 6 bases in the middle. The germline V gene has CDR1 LNHNV and CDR2 YYDKDF (reference sequence). The CDR3 is made up of 16 amino acids. The CDR3 region has the DNA TGTGCCACCAGCAGAGATGGACACTCTGGGGCCAACGTCCTGACTTTC. Translating gives CATSRDGHSGANVLTF. Full variable domain (missing parts from reference TRBV15 and TRBJ2-6): DAMVIQNPRYQVTQFGKPVTLSCSQTLNHNVMYWYQQKSSQAPKLLFHYYDKDFNNEADTPDNFQSRRPNTSFCFLDIRSPGLGDTAMYLCATSRDGHSGANVLTFGAGSRLTVL.

The chain recombines TRBV4-1 with TRBJ1-2; D call uncertain. V was clipped by 0 bases and J by 3 bases, with 8 bases between them. The CDR3 loop spans 14 amino acids. The germline CDR1 and CDR2 sequences are MGHRA and YSYEKL. The CDR3 bases are TGCGCCAGCAGCCAAGAAGAGGCGTACTATGGCTACACCTTC. This sequence encodes CASSQEEAYYGYTF.

The rearrangement uses TRBV6-6 and TRBJ2-3; possibly TRBD1 for D (6 bases). The CDR3 has 16 amino acids. Germline values: CDR1 MNHNY, CDR2 SVGAGI (reference sequence). Trimming removed 4 bases from V and 2 bases from J, with 16 bases in between. CDR3 sequence reads: CASSSLQGRNTDTQYF. The CDR3 bases are TGTGCCAGCAGTTCATTACAGGGACGAAACACAGATACGCAGTATTTT.

This clone was observed a single time. The chain uses TRBV10-3 and TRBJ2-3; no clear D gene. V gave up 8 bases and J gave up 2 bases, with 8 bases separating them. The CDR3 sequence is 12 residues long. Germline V CDR1 and CDR2: ENHRY, SYGVKD. As DNA, the CDR3 is TGTGCCATCGGAGACTCCACAGATACGCAGTATTTT. Translation: CAIGDSTDTQYF.

V usage is TRBV11-2 and J usage is TRBJ2-4; TRBD2 aligns across 7 bases. The CDR3 has 17 amino acids. Trimming took 5 bases from V and 9 from J; bases not matched to a gene: 19. Germline CDR1 is SGHAT and CDR2 is FQNNGV. The CDR3 spells CASSPGLAGRDPTIQYF. The CDR3 region has the DNA TGTGCCAGCAGCCCTGGCTTGGCAGGGAGGGATCCTACCATTCAGTACTTC. The full variable domain, its missing parts supplied by reference TRBV11-2 and TRBJ2-4, is EAGVAQSPRYKIIEKRQSVAFWCNPISGHATLYWYQQILGQGPKLLIQFQNNGVVDDSQLPKDRFSAERLKGVDSTLKIQPAKLEDSAVYLCASSPGLAGRDPTIQYFGAGTRLSVL.

The V call is TRBV7-2, the J call TRBJ2-1, with D possibly being TRBD2 (5 bases). Trimming shortened V by 5 bases and J by 3 bases, and 14 bases separated the two germline ends. The CDR3 spans 15 residues. Germline V gene sequence: CDR1 SGHTA, CDR2 FQGNSA. CDR3 residues: CASSPRKRGYNEQFF. The CDR3 region has the DNA TGTGCCAGCAGCCCCCGAAAACGGGGCTACAATGAGCAGTTCTTC. Using reference TRBV7-2 and TRBJ2-1 for the parts outside the CDR3, the full variable domain is GAGVSQSPSNKVTEKGKDVELRCDPISGHTALYWYRQSLGQGLEFLIYFQGNSAPDKSGLPSDRFSAERTGGSVSTLTIQRTQQEDSAVYLCASSPRKRGYNEQFFGPGTRLTVL.

This chain joins TRBV12-5 and TRBJ2-2, with a weak D call TRBD2 (6 bases). Germline-derived CDR1 and CDR2 are LGHNT and FRNRAP. V was trimmed by 0 bases and J by 2 bases, leaving 16 bases between them. This CDR3 is 18 amino acids long. The CDR3 nucleotides read TGTGCTAGTGGTTTGGTAAGGAGGGCAGTACTAAACACCGGGGAGCTGTTTTTT. It specifies CASGLVRRAVLNTGELFF.

This chain joins TRBV6-6 and TRBJ2-7; 10 bases are shared with TRBD1. Germline V CDR1 and CDR2: MNHNY, SVGAGI (reference sequence). J lost 6 bases, V lost 6 bases, and 2 bases had no gene match. This CDR3 is built from 12 residues. The CDR3 is CASRDRGREQYF. The CDR3 region has the DNA TGTGCCAGCAGAGACAGGGGGCGCGAGCAGTACTTC.

The genes are TRBV29-1 and TRBJ1-1; TRBD1 aligns across 7 bases. The junction had 4 bases not matched to a gene; V was cut back by 3 bases and J by 0 bases. This CDR3 comprises 14 residues. CDR1 is SQVTM and CDR2 is ANQGSEA in the germline V gene. Here the CDR3 DNA reads TGCAGCGTTGACGGGACAGCGTTGAACACTGAAGCTTTCTTT. Translated: CSVDGTALNTEAFF. Drawing the rest from reference TRBV29-1 and TRBJ1-1, the complete variable domain is SAVISQKPSRDICQRGTSLTIQCQVDSQVTMMFWYRQQPGQSLTLIATANQGSEATYESGFVIDKFPISRPNLTFSTLTVSNMSPEDSSIYLCSVDGTALNTEAFFGQGTRLTVV.

The rearrangement uses TRBV27 and TRBJ2-5; TRBD1 matches at 8 bases. The CDR3 consists of 14 residues. Germline V lookup: CDR1 MNHEY, CDR2 SMNVEV (reference sequence). The V segment lost 5 bases and the J segment 3 bases; nucleotides outside the gene matches: 5. The CDR3: CASSPRDRKETQYF. The CDR3 bases are TGTGCCAGCAGTCCCCGGGACAGGAAAGAGACCCAGTACTTC.

The rearrangement joins TRBV7-9 to TRBJ2-1; weak D call: TRBD2 (5 bases). CDR1 is SEHNR and CDR2 is FQNEAQ in the germline V gene (reference sequence). V shed 1 base and J shed 1 base, with 11 bases lying between them. The CDR3 sequence is 16 residues long. The CDR3 spells CASSLVGSGSYNEQFF. The CDR3 nucleotides are TGTGCCAGCAGCTTAGTAGGCAGCGGTTCCTACAATGAGCAGTTCTTC.

Note on this clone: The DNA is left out, because the CDR3 cannot be placed on it with certainty; the CDR3 is given as TCRdb lists it. The chain carries TRBV5-1 and TRBJ2-4; whether TRBD1, the table's D call, matches the DNA was not checked. From germline, CDR1 is SGHRS and CDR2 YFSETQ. A total of 13 residues make up the CDR3, ends included. CDR3 in amino acids: CASSLVGHGNGDF.

This chain connects TRBV27 to TRBJ1-1; maybe TRBD1 (6 bases). The germline V and J ends were trimmed by 5 bases and 4 bases, with 14 bases remaining between them. The CDR3 contains 14 residues. Germline assignment: CDR1 MNHEY and CDR2 SMNVEV (reference sequence). CDR3 nucleotide sequence: TGTGCCAGCAGTCCGGGAAGGGGGTTCACTGAAGCTTTCTTT. Translating it yields CASSPGRGFTEAFF.

The chain combines TRBV11-2 with TRBJ2-7; TRBD2 agrees at 9 bases. Germline CDR1 is SGHAT and CDR2 is FQNNGV. The V and J ends lost 2 bases and 2 bases, in that order; junction bases with no gene match: 4. The CDR3 contains 15 residues. As DNA, the CDR3 is TGTGCCAGCAGCTTAACCGTAGCGGGAGCCTACGAGCAGTACTTC. This translates into CASSLTVAGAYEQYF.

The gene calls are TRBV9 and TRBJ2-5, with 11 nucleotides matching TRBD1. Germline V gene data show CDR1 as SGDLS and CDR2 as YYNGEE. V gave up 3 bases and J gave up 1 base; unmatched junction bases: 8. The CDR3 is 17 residues long. The CDR3 here is CASSAGTGGSLQETQYF. Here the CDR3 DNA reads TGTGCCAGCAGCGCCGGGACAGGGGGTAGTCTCCAAGAGACCCAGTACTTC.